One TCR beta chain is described in this entry. The data belong to a study of blood T cell repertoires in COVID-19. The assay was immunoSEQ multiplex PCR, and TCRdb's table has in-frame clones only and misses some. The table shows some 200,000 clones, with around 81% occurring only once. The V gene lost 0 bases and the J gene lost 11 bases, with 22 bases spanning the gap. There are 16 residues in the CDR3. Germline-derived CDR1 and CDR2 are LNHNV and YYDKDF (reference sequence). Sequenced material: peripheral blood. This chain links TRBV15 with TRBJ1-1; D might be TRBD1 (6 bases). This clonotype was sampled from a human donor in a cohort sampled during active COVID-19. CDR3 DNA: TGTGCCACCAGCAGAGACTATCACCCAGGGGTAGGGTGGGCTTTCTTT. As protein: CATSRDYHPGVGWAFF.